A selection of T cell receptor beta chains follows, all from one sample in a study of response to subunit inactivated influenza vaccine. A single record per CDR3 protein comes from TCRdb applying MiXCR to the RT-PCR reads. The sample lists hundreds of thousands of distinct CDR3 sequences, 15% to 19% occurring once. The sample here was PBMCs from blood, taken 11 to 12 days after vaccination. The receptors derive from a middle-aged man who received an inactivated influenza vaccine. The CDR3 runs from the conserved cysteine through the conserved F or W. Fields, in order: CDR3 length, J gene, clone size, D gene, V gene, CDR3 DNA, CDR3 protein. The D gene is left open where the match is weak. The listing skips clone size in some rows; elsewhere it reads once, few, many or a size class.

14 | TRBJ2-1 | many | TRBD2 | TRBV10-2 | TGCGCCAGCGGAGGCGGGACTAGACGCAGCGAGCAGTTCTTC | CASGGGTRRSEQFF
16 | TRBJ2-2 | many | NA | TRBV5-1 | TGCGCCAGCAGCTTGGTTACAGCGAGGGGCACCGGGGAGCTGTTTTTT | CASSLVTARGTGELFF
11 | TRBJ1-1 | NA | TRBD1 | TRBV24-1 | TGTGCCACAGGGACAGAAGGTGAAGCTTTCTTT | CATGTEGEAFF
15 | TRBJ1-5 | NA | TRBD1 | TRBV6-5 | TGTGCCAGCAGTTACTCTTGGGACAGAAATCAGCCCCAGCATTTT | CASSYSWDRNQPQHF
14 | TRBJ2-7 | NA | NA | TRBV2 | TGTGCCAGCAGCGGGAAGGACTTCACCTACGAGCAGTACTTC | CASSGKDFTYEQYF
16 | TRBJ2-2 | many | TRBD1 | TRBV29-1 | TGCAGCGTTGAAAACAGGGACAGGGGGAACACCGGGGAGCTGTTTTTT | CSVENRDRGNTGELFF
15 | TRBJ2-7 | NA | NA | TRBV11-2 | TGTGCCAGCAGCTTAATTCCGGAAGCCTCCTACGAGCAGTACTTC | CASSLIPEASYEQYF
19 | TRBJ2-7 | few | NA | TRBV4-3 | TGCGCCAGCAGCCAAGATCTGTTCGTTAGGGATAGGAGCTCCTACGAGCAGTACTTC | CASSQDLFVRDRSSYEQYF
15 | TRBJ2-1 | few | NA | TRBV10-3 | TGTGCCATCAGTGAGTCGGGGGGCGCGGGGAATGAGCAGTTCTTC | CAISESGGAGNEQFF
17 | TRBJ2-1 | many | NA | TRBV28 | TGTGCCAGCAGTTTCCCAGGGGGGATATGGGAAAGAAATGAGCAGTTCTTC | CASSFPGGIWERNEQFF
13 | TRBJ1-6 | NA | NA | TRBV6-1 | TGTGCCGGGAGGGGGATGAATAATTCACCCCTCCACTTT | CAGRGMNNSPLHF
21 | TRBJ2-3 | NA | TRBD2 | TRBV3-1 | TGTGCCAGCAGCCAAGATCTCCCCCGACTAGCGGGGGTCGTCAGCACAGATACGCAGTATTTT | CASSQDLPRLAGVVSTDTQYF
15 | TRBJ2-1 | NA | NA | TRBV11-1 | TGTGCCAGCAGCTTACTGGGGGCGCCATCTGATGAGCAGTTCTTC | CASSLLGAPSDEQFF
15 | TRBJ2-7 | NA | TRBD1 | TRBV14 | TGTGCCAGCAGCCTAACCCTCGGGACAGGGGGCGGGCAGTACTTC | CASSLTLGTGGGQYF
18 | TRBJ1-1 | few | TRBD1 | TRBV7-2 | TGTGCCAGCAGCTTAGGGCTCGGGGACAGGGCATCGGACACTGAAGCTTTCTTT | CASSLGLGDRASDTEAFF
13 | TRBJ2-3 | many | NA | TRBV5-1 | TGCGCCAGCAGCACGAGGGTCGGAGATACGCAGTATTTT | CASSTRVGDTQYF
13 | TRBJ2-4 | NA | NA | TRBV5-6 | TGTGCCAGCAGCTTCATATCAGGGAACATTCAGTACTTC | CASSFISGNIQYF
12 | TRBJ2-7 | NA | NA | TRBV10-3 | TGTGCCATCAGTCCCCCTGCCGGCGAGCAGTACTTC | CAISPPAGEQYF
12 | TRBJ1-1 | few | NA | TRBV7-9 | TGTGCCAGCAGCTTAGTGGCAGGTGGGGCTTTCTTT | CASSLVAGGAFF
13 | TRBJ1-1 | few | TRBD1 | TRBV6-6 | TGTGCCAGCACCCCAGGGGGGGGTGGTGAAGCTTTCTTT | CASTPGGGGEAFF
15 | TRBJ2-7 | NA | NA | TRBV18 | TGTGCCAGCTCACCAAGTCGTTCAGTTTCGGGCGAGCAGTACTTC | CASSPSRSVSGEQYF
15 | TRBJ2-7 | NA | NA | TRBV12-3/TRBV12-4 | TGTGCCAGCAGACTAGGAACCGGGCTCAGCTACGGGCAGTACTTC | CASRLGTGLSYGQYF
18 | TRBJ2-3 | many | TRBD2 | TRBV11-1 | TGTGCCAGCAGCTCAAAGGTTCGACTAGCGGGGGTTCAGGGTACGCAGTATTTT | CASSSKVRLAGVQGTQYF
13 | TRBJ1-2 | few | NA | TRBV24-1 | TGTGCCACCAGTGATCCTCTGGGGCGAGGCTACACCTTC | CATSDPLGRGYTF
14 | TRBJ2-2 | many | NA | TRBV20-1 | TGCAGTGCTAGAGTACCAGAGTCGGGCGGGGAGCTGTTTTTT | CSARVPESGGELFF
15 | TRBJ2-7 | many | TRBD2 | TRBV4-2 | TGTGCCAGCAGCCGGGGACTAGCGGACACCTACGAGCAGTACTTC | CASSRGLADTYEQYF
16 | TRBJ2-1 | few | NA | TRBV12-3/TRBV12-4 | TGTGCCAGCAGTTTTTTATCTGGGCGGTGGGACAATGAGCAGTTCTTC | CASSFLSGRWDNEQFF
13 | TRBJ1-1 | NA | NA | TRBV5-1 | TGCGCCAGCAGCTTGTCTCTAAAGGGTGAAGCTTTCTTT | CASSLSLKGEAFF
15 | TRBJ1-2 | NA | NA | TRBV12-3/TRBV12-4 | TGTGCCAGCAGTTACGCAGGAGGGGCTAACTATGGCTACACCTTC | CASSYAGGANYGYTF
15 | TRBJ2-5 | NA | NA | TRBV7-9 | TGTGCCAGCAGTCAAGGCCGGGCCCCACAAGAGACCCAGTACTTC | CASSQGRAPQETQYF
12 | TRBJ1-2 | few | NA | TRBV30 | TGTGCCTGGAGTGGGGGGCCCCATGGCTACACCTTC | CAWSGGPHGYTF
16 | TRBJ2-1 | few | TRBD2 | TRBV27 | TGTGCCAGCAGTTTAACCGGGACCCGGGGGGGAAATGAGCAGTTCTTC | CASSLTGTRGGNEQFF
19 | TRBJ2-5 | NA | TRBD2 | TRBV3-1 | TGTGCCAGCAGCCCCCCGGGACTAGCGGGTCCGGGGGCCCAAGAGACCCAGTACTTC | CASSPPGLAGPGAQETQYF
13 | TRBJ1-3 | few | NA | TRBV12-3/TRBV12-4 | TGTGCCCGGAGCGAGGCCTCTGGAAACACCATATATTTT | CARSEASGNTIYF
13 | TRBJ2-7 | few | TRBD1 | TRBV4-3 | TGCGCCAGCAGCGCGAACAGGGGTTACGAGCAGTACTTC | CASSANRGYEQYF
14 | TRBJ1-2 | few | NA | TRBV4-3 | TGCGCCAGCAGCCAATCATCGACAGGCTATGGCTACACCTTC | CASSQSSTGYGYTF
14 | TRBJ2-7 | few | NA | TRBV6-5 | TGTGCCAGCAGTTATGGGGGTCTGGCGGATCCTCAGTACTTC | CASSYGGLADPQYF
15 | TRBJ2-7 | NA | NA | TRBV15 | TGTGCCACCAGCAGAGCCCCGGCAGGGTCCTACGAGCAGTACTTC | CATSRAPAGSYEQYF
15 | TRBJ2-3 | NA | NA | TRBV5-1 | TGCGCCAGCAGCATTAGCGGAAACCCCACAGATACGCAGTATTTT | CASSISGNPTDTQYF
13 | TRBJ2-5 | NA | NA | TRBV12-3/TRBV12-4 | TGTGCCAGCAGTGGGCAGAGACAAGAGACCCAGTACTTC | CASSGQRQETQYF
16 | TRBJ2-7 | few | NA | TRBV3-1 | TGTGCCAGCAGCCAAGATTGGAGACACACCGGTTCGGGGCAGTACTTC | CASSQDWRHTGSGQYF
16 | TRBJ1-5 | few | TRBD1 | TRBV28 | TGTGCCAGCAGTCCCTCCGGGACAGGGTTTGATCAGCCCCAGCATTTT | CASSPSGTGFDQPQHF
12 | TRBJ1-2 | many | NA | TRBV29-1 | TGCAGCGTTGAGGGGGATCTCTATGGCTACACCTTC | CSVEGDLYGYTF
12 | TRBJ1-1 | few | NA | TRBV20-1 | TGCAGTGCGAGGACTGGGCGCACTGAAGCTTTCTTT | CSARTGRTEAFF
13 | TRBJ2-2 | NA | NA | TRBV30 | TGTGCCTGGAGTCAGGATCTCACCGGGGAGCTGTTTTTT | CAWSQDLTGELFF
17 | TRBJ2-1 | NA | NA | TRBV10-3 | TGTGCCGGTACCGTGACAGGAGGGAGCAGGATTCACAATGAGCAGTTCTTC | CAGTVTGGSRIHNEQFF
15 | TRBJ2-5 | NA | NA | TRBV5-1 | TGCGCCAGCAGCTTGCTAGGACAAAGACAAGAGACCCAGTACTTC | CASSLLGQRQETQYF
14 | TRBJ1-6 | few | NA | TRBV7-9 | TGTGCCAGCAGCTTAGAGGCAGGGGTCTCACCCCTCCACTTT | CASSLEAGVSPLHF
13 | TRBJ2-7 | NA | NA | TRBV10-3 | TGTGCCATCAGTGGCTACTCCCTAAGGGAGCAGTACTTC | CAISGYSLREQYF
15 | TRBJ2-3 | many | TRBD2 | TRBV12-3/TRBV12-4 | TGTGCCAGCAGTTTGGGGCTAGCGGGGTCGACTACGCAGTATTTT | CASSLGLAGSTTQYF
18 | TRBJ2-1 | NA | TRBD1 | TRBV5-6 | TGTGCCAGCAGCTTGATCGGGACAGGGGTCGGAAAAGGAGATGAGCAGTTCTTC | CASSLIGTGVGKGDEQFF
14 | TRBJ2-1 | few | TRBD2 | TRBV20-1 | TGCAGCGCGCAGCGGGGGAGCTCCTACAATGAGCAGTTCTTC | CSAQRGSSYNEQFF
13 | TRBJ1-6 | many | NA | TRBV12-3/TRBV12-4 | TGTGCCAGCAGTTTGGCCGTTAATTCACCCCTCCACTTT | CASSLAVNSPLHF